One T cell receptor beta chain is described in this entry. The PCR was carried out with 60 Vbeta primers and 13 Jbeta primers. Clones were read by immunoSEQ multiplex PCR, and TCRdb kept only the in-frame ones, dropping some. Here the sample spans approximately 180,000 clones, 75% to 80% being singletons. The sample comes from a study of cytomegalovirus exposure and HLA in healthy donors. Trimming cost V 7 bases and J 7 bases; bases outside gene matches: 7. Germline V CDR1 and CDR2: LNHDA, SQIVND (reference sequence). The CDR3 runs to 13 residues. This TCR derives from a man aged 40-55 years in good health and CMV-seropositive. Sequencing was performed on PBMCs. This chain connects TRBV19 to TRBJ2-1, with TRBD1 matching 7 bases. DNA of the CDR3: TGTGCCAGTAACGGACAGGCTAGGAATGAGCAGTTCTTC. Its protein is CASNGQARNEQFF.